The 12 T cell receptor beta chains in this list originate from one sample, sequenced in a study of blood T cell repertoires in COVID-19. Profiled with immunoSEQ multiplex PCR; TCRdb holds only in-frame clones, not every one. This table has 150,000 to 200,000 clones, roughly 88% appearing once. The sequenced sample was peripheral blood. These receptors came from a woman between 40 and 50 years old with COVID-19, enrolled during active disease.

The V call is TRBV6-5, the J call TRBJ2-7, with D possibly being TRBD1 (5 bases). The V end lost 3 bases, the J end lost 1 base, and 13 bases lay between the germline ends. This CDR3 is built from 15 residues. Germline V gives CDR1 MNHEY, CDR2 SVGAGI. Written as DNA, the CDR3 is TGTGCCAGCAGTTATGGGCCAGGGTCGTCCTACGAGCAGTACTTC. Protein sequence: CASSYGPGSSYEQYF.

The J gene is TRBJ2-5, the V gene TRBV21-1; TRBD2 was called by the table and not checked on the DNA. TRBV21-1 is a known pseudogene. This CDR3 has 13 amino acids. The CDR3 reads CASNPEDRRTQYF. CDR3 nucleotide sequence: TGTGCCAGCAACCCGGAGGACCGGCGGACCCAGTACTTC.

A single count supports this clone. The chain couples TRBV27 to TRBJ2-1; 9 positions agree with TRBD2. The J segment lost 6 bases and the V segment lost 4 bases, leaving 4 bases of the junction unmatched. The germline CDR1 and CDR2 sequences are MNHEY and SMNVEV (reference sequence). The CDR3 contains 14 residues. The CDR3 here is CASSSGTSSNEQFF. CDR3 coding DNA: TGTGCCAGCAGTTCTGGGACTAGCTCCAATGAGCAGTTCTTC.

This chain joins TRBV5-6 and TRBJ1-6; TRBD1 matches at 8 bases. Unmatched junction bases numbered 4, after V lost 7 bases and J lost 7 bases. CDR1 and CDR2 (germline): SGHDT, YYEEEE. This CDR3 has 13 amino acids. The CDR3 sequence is CASERTGNSPLHF. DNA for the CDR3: TGTGCCAGCGAAAGGACAGGGAATTCACCCCTCCACTTT.

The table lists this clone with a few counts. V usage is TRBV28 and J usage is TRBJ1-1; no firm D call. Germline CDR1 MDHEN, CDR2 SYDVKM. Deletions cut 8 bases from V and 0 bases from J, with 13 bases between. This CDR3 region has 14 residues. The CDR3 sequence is CASRAGYMNTEAFF. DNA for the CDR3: TGTGCCAGCCGAGCCGGGTACATGAACACTGAAGCTTTCTTT. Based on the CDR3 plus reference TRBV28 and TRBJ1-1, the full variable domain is DVKVTQSSRYLVKRTGEKVFLECVQDMDHENMFWYRQDPGLGLRLIYFSYDVKMKEKGDIPEGYSVSREKKERFSLILESASTNQTSMYLCASRAGYMNTEAFFGQGTRLTVV.

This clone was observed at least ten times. CDR3 nucleotides: TGTGCCAGCAGCTTAGTAGGGGGGACAGGGGGAGAGACCCAGTACTTC. Translating it yields CASSLVGGTGGETQYF. The chain couples TRBV7-9 to TRBJ2-5, with TRBD1 matching over 11 bases. Germline CDR1 and CDR2: SEHNR and FQNEAQ (reference sequence). The V and J ends lost 1 base and 4 bases, in that order; junction bases with no gene match: 5. CDR3 length equals 16 residues.

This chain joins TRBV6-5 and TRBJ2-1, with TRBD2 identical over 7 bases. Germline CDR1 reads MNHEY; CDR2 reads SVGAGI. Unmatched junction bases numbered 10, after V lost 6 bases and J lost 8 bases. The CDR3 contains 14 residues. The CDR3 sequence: CASRAGLSVHEQFF. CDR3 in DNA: TGTGCCAGCAGAGCGGGACTAAGTGTCCATGAGCAGTTCTTC.

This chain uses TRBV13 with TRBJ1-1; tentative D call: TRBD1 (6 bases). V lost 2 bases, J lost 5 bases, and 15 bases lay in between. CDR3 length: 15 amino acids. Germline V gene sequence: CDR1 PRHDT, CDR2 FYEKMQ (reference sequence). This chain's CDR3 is CASSLLYRERTEAFF. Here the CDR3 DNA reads TGTGCCAGCAGCTTACTATACAGGGAGAGGACTGAAGCTTTCTTT.

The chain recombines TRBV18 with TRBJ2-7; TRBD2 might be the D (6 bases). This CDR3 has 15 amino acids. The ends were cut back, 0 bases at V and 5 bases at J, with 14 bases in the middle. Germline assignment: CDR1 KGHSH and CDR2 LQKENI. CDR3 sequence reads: CASSPPRQTRHEQYF. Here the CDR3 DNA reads TGTGCCAGCTCACCACCTAGACAGACTAGGCACGAGCAGTACTTC.

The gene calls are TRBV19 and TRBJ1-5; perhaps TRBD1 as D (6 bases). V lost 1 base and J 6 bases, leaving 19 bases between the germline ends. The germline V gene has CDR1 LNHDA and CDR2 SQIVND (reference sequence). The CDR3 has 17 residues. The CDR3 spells CASSIGLGGRGGQPQHF. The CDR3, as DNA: TGTGCCAGTAGTATAGGTTTAGGGGGTAGGGGTGGTCAGCCCCAGCATTTT.

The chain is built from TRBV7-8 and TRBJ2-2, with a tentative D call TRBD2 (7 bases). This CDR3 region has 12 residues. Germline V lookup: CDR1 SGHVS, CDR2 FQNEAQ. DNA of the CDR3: TGTGCTGGGGGGGCGGGCACCGGGGAGCTGTTTTTT. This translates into CAGGAGTGELFF. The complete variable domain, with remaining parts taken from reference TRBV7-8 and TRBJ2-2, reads GAGVSQSPRYKVAKRGQDVALRCDPISGHVSLFWYQQALGQGPEFLTYFQNEAQLDKSGLPSDRFFAERPEGSVSTLKIQRTQQEDSAVYLCAGGAGTGELFFGEGSRLTVL.

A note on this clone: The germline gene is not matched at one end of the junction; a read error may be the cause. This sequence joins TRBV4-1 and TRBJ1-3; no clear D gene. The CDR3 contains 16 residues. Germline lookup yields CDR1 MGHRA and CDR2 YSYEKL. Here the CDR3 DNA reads TGCGCCAGCAGCCCCGAAGATTCCTGGATTGGAGACACCATATATTTT. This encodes CASSPEDSWIGDTIYF.